This is a list of T cell receptor beta chains from one sample in a study of T cell responses to AZD1222 COVID-19 vaccine. Repertoires were generated with immunoSEQ multiplex PCR, while TCRdb's copy carries only in-frame clones and drops some. The sample yields 75,000 to 100,000 clones, about nine tenths seen once. The sample here was peripheral blood, taken on day 0 of AZD1222 vaccination. These TCRs come from an adult in good health. CDR3s include the opening cysteine and the closing phenylalanine or tryptophan.

16	TRBV19	TRBJ1-4	CASSDDRGPGNEKLFF
15	TRBV6-5	TRBJ1-2	CASSYRAGAVYGYTF
12	TRBV28	TRBJ2-1	CASSPTGGEQFF
15	TRBV7-2	TRBJ1-4	CASSFPGSLNEKLFF
12	TRBV12-3/TRBV12-4	TRBJ1-3	CASTSGGNTIYF
14	TRBV4-3	TRBJ1-4	CASSQAPRDEKLFF
16	TRBV7-3	TRBJ1-6	CASTQPGRTNNSPLHF
14	TRBV19	TRBJ2-3	CASKRGGSTDTQYF
16	TRBV27	TRBJ1-1	CASSLSGGMGNTEAFF
16	TRBV9	TRBJ1-5	CASSVGPGVGGQPQHF
14	TRBV2	TRBJ2-3	CASTRETNTDTQYF
12	TRBV2	TRBJ2-5	CASRPSGETQYF
16	TRBV28	TRBJ2-1	CASTPRGSGLYNEQFF
13	TRBV18	TRBJ2-1	CASSQPGGDEQFF
17	TRBV7-8	TRBJ1-1	CASSLIPSRGPGTEAFF
17	TRBV4-2	TRBJ2-5	CASSQGVGTGGRETQYF
15	TRBV18	TRBJ1-1	CASSPSDRANTEAFF
13	TRBV5-1	TRBJ2-7	CASSFGLASEQYF
14	TRBV18	TRBJ2-5	CASSRTSGEETQYF
11	TRBV18	TRBJ1-1	CASSPETEAFF
16	TRBV7-2	TRBJ1-3	CASSLVDTRSGNTIYF
14	TRBV9	TRBJ1-5	CASSVGQANQPQHF
13	TRBV19	TRBJ1-5	CASSADSNQPQHF
14	TRBV2	TRBJ2-7	CASSEQGAAYEQYF
18	TRBV9	TRBJ1-6	CASSPAGTQSSYNSPLHF
17	TRBV7-2	TRBJ2-1	CASSSNNLAGGPNEQFF
13	TRBV10-3	TRBJ2-1	CAIRQTSYNEQFF
16	TRBV4-3	TRBJ2-5	CASSQDLGGRRETQYF
15	TRBV28	TRBJ1-4	CASSLMAGDVEKLFF
13	TRBV28	TRBJ1-2	CATTPAGAGGYTF
16	TRBV14	TRBJ2-2	CASSQVVGAVTGELFF
14	TRBV19	TRBJ1-5	CASSPDRAGQPQHF
16	TRBV4-1	TRBJ2-3	CASSQGGGQLGGTQYF
16	TRBV2	TRBJ2-1	CASSEYRTASYNEQFF
17	TRBV4-3	TRBJ2-2	CASSLFAAGGNTGELFF
17	TRBV3-1/TRBV3-2	TRBJ1-6	CASSQFRTGTSNSPLHF
13	TRBV28	TRBJ1-5	CASTEHSNQPQHF
13	TRBV19	TRBJ1-1	CASSDRLNTEAFF
16	TRBV28	TRBJ1-1	CASIRRTDTLNTEAFF
15	TRBV9	TRBJ1-3	CASSALIDGAGLVYF